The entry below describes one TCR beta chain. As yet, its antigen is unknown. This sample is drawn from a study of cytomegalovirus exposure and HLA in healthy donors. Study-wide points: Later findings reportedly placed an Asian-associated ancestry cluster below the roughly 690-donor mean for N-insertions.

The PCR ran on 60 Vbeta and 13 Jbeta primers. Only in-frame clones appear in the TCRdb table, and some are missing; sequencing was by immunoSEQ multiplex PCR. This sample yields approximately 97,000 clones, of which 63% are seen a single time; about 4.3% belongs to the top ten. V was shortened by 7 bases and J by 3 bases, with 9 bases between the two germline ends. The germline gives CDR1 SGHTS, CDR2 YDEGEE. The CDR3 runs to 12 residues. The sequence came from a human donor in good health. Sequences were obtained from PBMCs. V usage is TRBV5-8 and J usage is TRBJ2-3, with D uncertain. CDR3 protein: CASGLSTDTQYF. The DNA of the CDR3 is TGTGCCAGCGGGCTAAGTACAGATACGCAGTATTTT.